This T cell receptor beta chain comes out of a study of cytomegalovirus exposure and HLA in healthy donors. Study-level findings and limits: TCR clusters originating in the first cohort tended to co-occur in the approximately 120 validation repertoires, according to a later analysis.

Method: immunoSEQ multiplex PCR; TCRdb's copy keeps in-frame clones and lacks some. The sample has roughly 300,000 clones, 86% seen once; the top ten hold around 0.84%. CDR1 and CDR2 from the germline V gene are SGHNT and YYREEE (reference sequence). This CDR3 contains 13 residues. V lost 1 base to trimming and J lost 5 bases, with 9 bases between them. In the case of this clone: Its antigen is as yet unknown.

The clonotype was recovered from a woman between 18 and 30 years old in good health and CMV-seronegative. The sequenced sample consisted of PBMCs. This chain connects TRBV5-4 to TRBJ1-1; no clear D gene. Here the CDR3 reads CASSLNARTEAFF. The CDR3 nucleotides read TGTGCCAGCAGCTTGAACGCGAGGACTGAAGCTTTCTTT.